The entry below describes one T cell receptor beta chain. Its specificity is not known. TCRdb keeps only in-frame clones here, not all; method: immunoSEQ multiplex PCR. The sample shows 1,500,000 or so clones, approximately 97% of them seen only once. The data belong to a study of shared clonotypes between healthy human individuals. The CDR3 runs to 15 residues. Trimming took 2 bases from V and 1 from J; bases not matched to a gene: 1. Germline-derived CDR1 and CDR2 are SGHNT and YENEEA. The study separated CD4+ cells into CD45RA+ naive and CD45RA-negative memory subsets. Notes on the study in general: Some naive CD4 clonotypes, around 4.9%, turned up in common across a handful of donors. The sole specimen, blood, was sampled, and tissue repertoires likely differ.

The material sequenced was naive CD4+ T cells sorted from blood. This sample's subset: CD45RA+ positively selected. The rearrangement links TRBV11-3 to TRBJ2-5, with TRBD1 identical over 10 bases. The receptor's source is a man aged 25-45 years in good health. The CDR3 region is CASSLRTGGQETQYF. The CDR3 DNA reads TGTGCCAGCAGCTTAAGGACAGGGGGCCAAGAGACCCAGTACTTC.